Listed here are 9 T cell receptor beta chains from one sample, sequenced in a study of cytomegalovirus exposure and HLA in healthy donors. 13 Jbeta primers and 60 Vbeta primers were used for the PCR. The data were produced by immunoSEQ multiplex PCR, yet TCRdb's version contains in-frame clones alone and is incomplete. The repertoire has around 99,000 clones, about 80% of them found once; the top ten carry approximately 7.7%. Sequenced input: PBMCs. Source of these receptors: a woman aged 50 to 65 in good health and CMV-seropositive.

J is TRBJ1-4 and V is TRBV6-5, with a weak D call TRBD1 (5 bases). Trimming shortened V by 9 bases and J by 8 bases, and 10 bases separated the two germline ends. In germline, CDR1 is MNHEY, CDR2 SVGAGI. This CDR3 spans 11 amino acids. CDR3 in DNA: TGTGCCAGGGGGGGTGCGGAAAAACTGTTTTTT. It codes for CARGGAEKLFF.

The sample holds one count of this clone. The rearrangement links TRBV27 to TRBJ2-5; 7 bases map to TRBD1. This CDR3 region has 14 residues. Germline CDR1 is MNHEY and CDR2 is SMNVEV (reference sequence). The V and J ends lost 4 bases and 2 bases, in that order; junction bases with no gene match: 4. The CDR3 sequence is CASSYQGQQETQYF. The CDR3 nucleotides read TGTGCCAGCAGTTACCAGGGACAGCAAGAGACCCAGTACTTC.

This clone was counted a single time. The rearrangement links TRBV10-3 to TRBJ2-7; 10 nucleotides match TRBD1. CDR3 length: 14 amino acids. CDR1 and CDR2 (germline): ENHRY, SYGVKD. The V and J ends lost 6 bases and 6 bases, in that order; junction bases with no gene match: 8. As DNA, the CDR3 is TGTGCCATCAGCGGCGGGACAGGGGAGGGCGAGCAGTACTTC. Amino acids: CAISGGTGEGEQYF.

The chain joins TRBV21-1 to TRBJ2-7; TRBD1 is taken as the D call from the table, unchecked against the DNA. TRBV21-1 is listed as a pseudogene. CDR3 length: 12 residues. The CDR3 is CASSPQGSEQYF. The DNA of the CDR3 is TGTGCCAGCAGCCCGCAGGGAAGTGAGCAGTACTTC.

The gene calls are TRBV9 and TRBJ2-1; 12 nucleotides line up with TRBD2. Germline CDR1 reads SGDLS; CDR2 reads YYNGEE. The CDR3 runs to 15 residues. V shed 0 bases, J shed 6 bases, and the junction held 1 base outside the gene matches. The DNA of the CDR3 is TGTGCCAGCAGCGTAGGGACTAGCGGGACCAATGAGCAGTTCTTC. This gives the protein CASSVGTSGTNEQFF. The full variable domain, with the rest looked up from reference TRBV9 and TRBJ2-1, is DSGVTQTPKHLITATGQRVTLRCSPRSGDLSVYWYQQSLDQGLQFLIQYYNGEERAKGNILERFSAQQFPDLHSELNLSSLELGDSALYFCASSVGTSGTNEQFFGPGTRLTVL.

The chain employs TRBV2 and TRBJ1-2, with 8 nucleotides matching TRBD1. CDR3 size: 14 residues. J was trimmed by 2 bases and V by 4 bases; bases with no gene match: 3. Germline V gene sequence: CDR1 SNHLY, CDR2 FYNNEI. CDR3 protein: CASSADRDNYGYTF. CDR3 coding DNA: TGTGCCAGCAGTGCGGACAGGGACAACTATGGCTACACCTTC.

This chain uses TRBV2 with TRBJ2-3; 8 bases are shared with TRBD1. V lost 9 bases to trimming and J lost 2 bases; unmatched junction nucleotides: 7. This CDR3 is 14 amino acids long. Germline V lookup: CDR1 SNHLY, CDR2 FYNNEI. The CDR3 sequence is CARKTGDLTDTQYF. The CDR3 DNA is TGTGCCAGGAAGACAGGGGACCTCACAGATACGCAGTATTTT.

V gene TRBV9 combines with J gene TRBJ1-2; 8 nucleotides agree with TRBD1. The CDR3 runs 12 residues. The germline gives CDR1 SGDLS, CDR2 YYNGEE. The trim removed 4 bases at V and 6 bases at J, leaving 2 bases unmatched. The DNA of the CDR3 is TGTGCCAGCAGCCGGACAGGGAATGGCTACACCTTC. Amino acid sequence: CASSRTGNGYTF.

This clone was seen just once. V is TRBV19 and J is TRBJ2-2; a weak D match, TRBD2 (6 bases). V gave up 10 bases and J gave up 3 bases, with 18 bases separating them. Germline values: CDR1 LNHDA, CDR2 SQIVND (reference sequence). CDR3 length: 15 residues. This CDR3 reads CATKSGDLDTGELFF. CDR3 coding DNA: TGTGCCACCAAATCGGGGGACTTGGACACCGGGGAGCTGTTTTTT.